The 20 T cell receptor beta chains given below trace back to one sample, sequenced in a study of control samples from healthy donors and cancer patients. Assay: immunoSEQ multiplex PCR; the TCRdb copy retains only in-frame clones and omits some. The sample shows around 200,000 clones, roughly 91% of them seen only once. The sequencing sample was made of blood. These receptors were obtained from a man younger than 35 in good health.

The gene calls are TRBV19 and TRBJ1-1; D may be TRBD1 (6 bases). There are 13 residues in the CDR3. CDR1 is LNHDA and CDR2 is SQIVND in the germline V gene (reference sequence). Trimming shortened V by 3 bases and J by 6 bases, and 11 bases separated the two germline ends. The CDR3, as DNA: TGTGCCAGTAGTATGCGACAGGCGCCTGAAGCTTTCTTT. Translating gives CASSMRQAPEAFF.

This sequence joins TRBV30 and TRBJ2-5; 11 nucleotides align to TRBD2. CDR1 and CDR2 from the germline V gene are GTSNPN and SVGIG (reference sequence). The CDR3 length is 16 residues. J was trimmed by 2 bases and V by 5 bases; bases with no gene match: 10. The CDR3, as DNA: TGTGCCTGGGATACTAGCGGGGGTTCCAAACAAGAGACCCAGTACTTC. It translates to CAWDTSGGSKQETQYF.

This chain joins TRBV9 and TRBJ1-2; tentative D call: TRBD1 (5 bases). The CDR3 sequence is 15 residues long. The germline gives CDR1 SGDLS, CDR2 YYNGEE. Deletions cut 3 bases from V and 5 bases from J, with 17 bases between. The CDR3 loop reads CASSADPGDLYGYTF. The CDR3 nucleotides are TGTGCCAGCAGCGCGGATCCGGGGGACCTATATGGCTACACCTTC.

The V and J genes are TRBV9 and TRBJ2-1; 8 bases map to TRBD2. V was clipped by 2 bases and J by 7 bases; unmatched bases: 11. Germline V CDR1 and CDR2: SGDLS, YYNGEE. The CDR3 contains 16 residues. Here the CDR3 reads CASSVGGAARMNEQFF. CDR3 bases: TGTGCCAGCAGCGTCGGGGGGGCCGCTAGGATGAATGAGCAGTTCTTC.

The chain has TRBV19 and TRBJ2-3; TRBD2 agrees at 12 bases. The germline gives CDR1 LNHDA, CDR2 SQIVND (reference sequence). V lost 6 bases and J lost 5; bases outside the gene matches: 3. CDR3 length: 14 residues. CDR3 bases: TGTGCCAGTAGACCTAGCGGGGGGGTAGATACGCAGTATTTT. Translation gives CASRPSGGVDTQYF.

The CDR3 loop reads CASSLGDRGANEKLFF. DNA of the CDR3: TGCGCCAGCAGCTTGGGGGACAGGGGGGCTAATGAAAAACTGTTTTTT. The genes are TRBV5-1 and TRBJ1-4; 11 nucleotides line up with TRBD1. After removal of 0 bases from V and 3 bases from J, the junction contained 1 base not matched to a gene. CDR1 and CDR2 from the germline V gene are SGHRS and YFSETQ. The CDR3 loop spans 16 amino acids.

The V call is TRBV7-9, the J call TRBJ2-5, with 15 positions matching TRBD2. Per germline, CDR1 SEHNR and CDR2 FQNEAQ (reference sequence). V was pared by 4 bases and J by 4 bases, with 4 bases of the junction left unmatched. The CDR3 sequence is 16 residues long. The CDR3 DNA sequence: TGTGCCAGCAGCTCGGGACTAGCGGGGGGTGTAGAGACCCAGTACTTC. Amino acids: CASSSGLAGGVETQYF.

CDR3 DNA: TGTGCCAGCAGCCAAGAGGGGGGGGGTGGCTACACCTTC. Translation gives CASSQEGGGGYTF. V and J are TRBV3-1 (or the pseudogene TRBV3-2) and TRBJ1-2; D may be TRBD1 (5 bases). From germline, CDR1 is LGHDT and CDR2 YNNKEL (reference sequence). V was shortened by 0 bases and J by 7 bases, with 9 bases between the two germline ends. The CDR3 spans 13 residues.

This clone was recorded only once. The V and J genes are TRBV6-5 and TRBJ1-3; D not certain. Germline V lookup: CDR1 MNHEY, CDR2 SVGAGI. V dropped 9 bases and J dropped 0 bases, with 6 bases sitting between them. This CDR3 is 12 amino acids long. In DNA, the CDR3 is TGTGCCAGTAGAGCCTCTGGAAACACCATATATTTT. Translation gives CASRASGNTIYF.

The chain employs TRBV5-1 and TRBJ1-1, with 8 bases identical to TRBD1. V lost 6 bases and J lost 5; bases outside the gene matches: 18. This CDR3 has 17 amino acids. The germline gives CDR1 SGHRS, CDR2 YFSETQ. The DNA for the CDR3 is TGCGCCAGCACTTCAGGGACAGGACCCATTTTGGGGACTGAAGCTTTCTTT. Protein product: CASTSGTGPILGTEAFF.

The chain joins TRBV28 to TRBJ1-2; unclear D gene. The CDR3 contains 14 residues. V lost 5 bases to trimming and J lost 0 bases, with 10 bases between them. In germline, CDR1 is MDHEN, CDR2 SYDVKM. CDR3 region: CASSPPGANYGYTF. CDR3 coding DNA: TGTGCCAGCAGTCCCCCGGGAGCTAACTATGGCTACACCTTC.

J is TRBJ1-2 and V is TRBV5-1, with unresolved D. The germline V gene encodes CDR1 SGHRS and CDR2 YFSETQ. There are 13 residues in the CDR3. V gave up 3 bases and J gave up 5 bases, with 11 bases separating them. The DNA of the CDR3 is TGCGCCAGCAGCTATGACCTTGATTATGGCTACACCTTC. It encodes CASSYDLDYGYTF.

This chain uses TRBV10-3 with TRBJ1-1; TRBD1 matches at 9 bases. This CDR3 has 15 amino acids. Germline V gives CDR1 ENHRY, CDR2 SYGVKD. The ends lost 4 bases at V and 0 bases at J; junction bases unmatched: 3. The CDR3 here is CAISGGDRVNTEAFF. The CDR3 DNA is TGTGCCATCAGTGGAGGGGACAGGGTGAACACTGAAGCTTTCTTT.

This clone appeared a single time. This chain connects TRBV19 to TRBJ2-7, with 8 bases fitting TRBD1. Germline assignment: CDR1 LNHDA and CDR2 SQIVND (reference sequence). This CDR3 is built from 14 residues. V shed 3 bases, J shed 2 bases, and the junction held 3 bases outside the gene matches. The CDR3, as DNA: TGTGCCAGTAGTATGGACAGGGCCGCCTACGAGCAGTACTTC. Amino acids: CASSMDRAAYEQYF.

The chain employs TRBV11-2 and TRBJ2-5; 9 bases are shared with TRBD1. V was pared by 4 bases and J by 5 bases, with 5 bases of the junction left unmatched. CDR1 SGHAT and CDR2 FQNNGV come from the germline V gene. The CDR3 contains 14 residues. The CDR3, as DNA: TGTGCCAGCAGCTCACAGGGGGCGCGGGAGACCCAGTACTTC. Its protein is CASSSQGARETQYF.

This clone was observed once. DNA of the CDR3: TGTGCCAGCAGCTTGGACAGCTACCAAGAGACCCAGTACTTC. Residues: CASSLDSYQETQYF. V usage is TRBV5-6 and J usage is TRBJ2-5, with D unresolved. CDR1 is SGHDT and CDR2 is YYEEEE in the germline V gene. V was trimmed by 0 bases and J by 0 bases, leaving 6 bases between them. The CDR3 extends over 14 amino acids.

The V and J genes are TRBV5-6 and TRBJ1-4, with D possibly matching TRBD1 (5 bases). Trimming took 2 bases from V and 5 from J, leaving 7 bases between them. Germline assignment: CDR1 SGHDT and CDR2 YYEEEE. CDR3 length: 13 amino acids. This chain's CDR3 is CASSLNRNEKLFF. CDR3 DNA: TGTGCCAGCAGCTTAAACAGGAATGAAAAACTGTTTTTT.

This chain joins TRBV27 and TRBJ2-3; tentatively, D is TRBD1 or TRBD2 (5 bases each). The CDR3 is 14 amino acids. Germline values: CDR1 MNHEY, CDR2 SMNVEV (reference sequence). V was pared by 4 bases and J by 3 bases, with 11 bases between. The CDR3 sequence: CASSSRGLTDTQYF. In nucleotides, the CDR3 is TGTGCCAGCAGTTCTCGGGGCTTAACAGATACGCAGTATTTT.

V usage is TRBV27 and J usage is TRBJ2-7; 7 nucleotides align to TRBD1. This CDR3 comprises 15 residues. Germline-derived CDR1 and CDR2 are MNHEY and SMNVEV (reference sequence). Trimming removed 6 bases from V and 0 bases from J; junction bases left unmatched: 8. The CDR3 spells CASRKTGLSSYEQYF. The CDR3 DNA is TGTGCCAGCAGGAAGACAGGGCTAAGCTCCTACGAGCAGTACTTC.

The chain links TRBV6-5 to TRBJ2-7; TRBD1 agrees at 8 bases. The length of the CDR3 is 14 residues. J was trimmed by 7 bases and V by 6 bases; bases with no gene match: 11. Germline V gives CDR1 MNHEY, CDR2 SVGAGI. CDR3 residues: CASSQNGQGKEQYF. The CDR3 DNA is TGTGCCAGCAGCCAAAATGGACAGGGAAAAGAGCAGTACTTC.